Below, 10 T cell receptor beta chains from the same sample are listed, as sequenced in a study of T cell responses to AZD1222 COVID-19 vaccine. The protocol was immunoSEQ multiplex PCR, while the TCRdb copy is restricted to in-frame clones and leaves out a portion. The sample lists 170,000 or so clones; 93% were seen once. Sequenced here: peripheral blood, sampled on day 0 of AZD1222 vaccination. The source is an adult in good health.

V and J are TRBV24-1 and TRBJ2-7; no clear D. CDR3 length equals 13 residues. V lost 3 bases to trimming and J lost 7 bases, with 12 bases between them. CDR1 and CDR2 (germline): KGHDR, SFDVKD. CDR3 protein: CATSDPHLEEQYF. The CDR3 nucleotides are TGTGCCACCAGTGATCCCCACCTGGAGGAGCAGTACTTC.

V usage is TRBV2 and J usage is TRBJ1-6; maybe TRBD1 (6 bases). This CDR3 comprises 12 residues. Germline CDR1 reads SNHLY; CDR2 reads FYNNEI. The ends were cut back, 6 bases at V and 13 bases at J, with 13 bases in the middle. The CDR3 protein is CASSRTGNPLHF. The CDR3 DNA reads TGTGCCAGCAGCCGAACAGGGAACCCCCTCCACTTT. Together with reference TRBV2 and TRBJ1-6, the CDR3 gives the full variable domain: EPEVTQTPSHQVTQMGQEVILRCVPISNHLYFYWYRQILGQKVEFLVSFYNNEISEKSEIFDDQFSVERPDGSNFTLKIRSTKLEDSAMYFCASSRTGNPLHFGNGTRLTVT.

The chain uses TRBV30 and TRBJ1-5, with D uncertain. V was clipped by 0 bases and J by 6 bases, with 12 bases between them. The length of the CDR3 is 14 residues. The germline gives CDR1 GTSNPN, CDR2 SVGIG (reference sequence). CDR3 sequence (DNA): TGTGCCTGGAGTGTGGCAGCTACGGTTCAGCCCCAGCATTTT. Residues: CAWSVAATVQPQHF. Supplemented by reference TRBV30 and TRBJ1-5, the full variable domain reads SQTIHQWPATLVQPVGSPLSLECTVEGTSNPNLYWYRQAAGRGLQLLFYSVGIGQISSEVPQNLSASRPQDRQFILSSKKLLLSDSGFYLCAWSVAATVQPQHFGDGTRLSIL.

The genes are TRBV9 and TRBJ2-1, with D unclear. The CDR3 has 14 amino acids. CDR1 is SGDLS and CDR2 is YYNGEE in the germline V gene. Trimming cost V 0 bases and J 5 bases, with 9 bases left between them. The CDR3 nucleotides are TGTGCCAGCAGCGTAGAAAGGCGGAACAATGAGCAGTTCTTC. Translating it yields CASSVERRNNEQFF.

The CDR3 nucleotides read TGTGCCAGCAGCCCGCACCTGGGGGCTGGGGCCAACGTCCTGACTTTC. Translation: CASSPHLGAGANVLTF. The chain couples TRBV11-3 to TRBJ2-6; D tentatively fits TRBD1 or TRBD2 (5 bases each). Germline-derived CDR1 and CDR2 are SGHNT and YENEEA. The CDR3 totals 16 residues. V was trimmed by 5 bases and J by 2 bases, leaving 13 bases between them.

The rearrangement uses TRBV30 and TRBJ2-6; D remains ambiguous. Per the germline V gene, CDR1 is GTSNPN and CDR2 is SVGIG (reference sequence). Trimming pared 7 bases from V and 4 bases from J, leaving 11 bases between. This CDR3 region has 13 residues. The CDR3 is CAFGRSGANVLTF. The CDR3 coding sequence is TGTGCCTTCGGGCGGTCCGGGGCCAACGTCCTGACTTTC.

Here the CDR3 reads CASSGESGGTDTQYF. CDR3 nucleotides: TGTGCCAGCAGTGGAGAAAGCGGGGGAACAGATACGCAGTATTTT. This chain uses TRBV6-4 with TRBJ2-3; 8 bases match TRBD2. V trimming: 4 bases; J trimming: 3 bases; junction bases outside the gene matches: 6. Germline V gives CDR1 MRHNA, CDR2 SNTAGT. The CDR3 runs to 15 residues.

This chain joins TRBV6-5 and TRBJ1-2, with D unresolved. The V and J ends lost 10 bases and 8 bases respectively, with 17 bases between them. The CDR3 sequence is 12 residues long. Germline V lookup: CDR1 MNHEY, CDR2 SVGAGI. For the CDR3, the DNA is TGTGCCACCAACCGTCATCTGTTCGGCTACACCTTC. Protein: CATNRHLFGYTF.

This clone came up a few times. The V and J genes are TRBV19 and TRBJ1-2; maybe TRBD1 (5 bases). The CDR3 is 13 amino acids. The V gene's germline CDR1 is LNHDA and CDR2 SQIVND (reference sequence). Trimming cost V 3 bases and J 2 bases, with 7 bases left between them. The DNA of the CDR3 is TGTGCCAGTAGTATCTGGGGGAACTATGGCTACACCTTC. Its protein is CASSIWGNYGYTF.

The chain joins TRBV5-1 to TRBJ2-5; a possible D gene is TRBD1 (5 bases). This CDR3 region has 14 residues. Germline V gene data show CDR1 as SGHRS and CDR2 as YFSETQ. V lost 0 bases and J 5 bases, leaving 11 bases between the germline ends. The CDR3 reads CASSLEGRGETQYF. For the CDR3, the DNA is TGCGCCAGCAGCTTGGAGGGGCGTGGGGAGACCCAGTACTTC.